This T cell receptor beta chain emerged from a study of T cells after yellow fever vaccination. General observations from the study: The booster response re-showed most primary clones: about 96% CD4, approximately 90% CD8. Peaking on day 5 versus 15, the secondary response was faster but weaker. Sorted repertoires could include abundant contaminating clonotypes from bulk cells.

By 5'RACE template switching, TCR cDNA was produced, with a universal primer site and UMIs added in the process. TCRdb processed the 5' RACE reads anew with MiXCR; each CDR3 protein has one entry. The table records just under 600,000 distinct CDR3 sequences, roughly 14% of them present only once. The CDR3 covers 11 residues. In germline, CDR1 is LNHDA, CDR2 SQIVND (reference sequence). V lost 7 bases and J 7 bases, leaving 8 bases between the germline ends. Concerning this clonotype: Its antigen is undetermined.

The chain couples TRBV19 to TRBJ2-1; D remains unclear. The sample in question was PBMCs, obtained on the day of the yellow fever booster vaccination. This sequence was found in a man aged 25-45 years who received the YFV17D yellow fever vaccine. Here the CDR3 DNA reads TGTGCCAGTACTTCCCGGAATGAGCAGTTCTTC. As protein: CASTSRNEQFF.